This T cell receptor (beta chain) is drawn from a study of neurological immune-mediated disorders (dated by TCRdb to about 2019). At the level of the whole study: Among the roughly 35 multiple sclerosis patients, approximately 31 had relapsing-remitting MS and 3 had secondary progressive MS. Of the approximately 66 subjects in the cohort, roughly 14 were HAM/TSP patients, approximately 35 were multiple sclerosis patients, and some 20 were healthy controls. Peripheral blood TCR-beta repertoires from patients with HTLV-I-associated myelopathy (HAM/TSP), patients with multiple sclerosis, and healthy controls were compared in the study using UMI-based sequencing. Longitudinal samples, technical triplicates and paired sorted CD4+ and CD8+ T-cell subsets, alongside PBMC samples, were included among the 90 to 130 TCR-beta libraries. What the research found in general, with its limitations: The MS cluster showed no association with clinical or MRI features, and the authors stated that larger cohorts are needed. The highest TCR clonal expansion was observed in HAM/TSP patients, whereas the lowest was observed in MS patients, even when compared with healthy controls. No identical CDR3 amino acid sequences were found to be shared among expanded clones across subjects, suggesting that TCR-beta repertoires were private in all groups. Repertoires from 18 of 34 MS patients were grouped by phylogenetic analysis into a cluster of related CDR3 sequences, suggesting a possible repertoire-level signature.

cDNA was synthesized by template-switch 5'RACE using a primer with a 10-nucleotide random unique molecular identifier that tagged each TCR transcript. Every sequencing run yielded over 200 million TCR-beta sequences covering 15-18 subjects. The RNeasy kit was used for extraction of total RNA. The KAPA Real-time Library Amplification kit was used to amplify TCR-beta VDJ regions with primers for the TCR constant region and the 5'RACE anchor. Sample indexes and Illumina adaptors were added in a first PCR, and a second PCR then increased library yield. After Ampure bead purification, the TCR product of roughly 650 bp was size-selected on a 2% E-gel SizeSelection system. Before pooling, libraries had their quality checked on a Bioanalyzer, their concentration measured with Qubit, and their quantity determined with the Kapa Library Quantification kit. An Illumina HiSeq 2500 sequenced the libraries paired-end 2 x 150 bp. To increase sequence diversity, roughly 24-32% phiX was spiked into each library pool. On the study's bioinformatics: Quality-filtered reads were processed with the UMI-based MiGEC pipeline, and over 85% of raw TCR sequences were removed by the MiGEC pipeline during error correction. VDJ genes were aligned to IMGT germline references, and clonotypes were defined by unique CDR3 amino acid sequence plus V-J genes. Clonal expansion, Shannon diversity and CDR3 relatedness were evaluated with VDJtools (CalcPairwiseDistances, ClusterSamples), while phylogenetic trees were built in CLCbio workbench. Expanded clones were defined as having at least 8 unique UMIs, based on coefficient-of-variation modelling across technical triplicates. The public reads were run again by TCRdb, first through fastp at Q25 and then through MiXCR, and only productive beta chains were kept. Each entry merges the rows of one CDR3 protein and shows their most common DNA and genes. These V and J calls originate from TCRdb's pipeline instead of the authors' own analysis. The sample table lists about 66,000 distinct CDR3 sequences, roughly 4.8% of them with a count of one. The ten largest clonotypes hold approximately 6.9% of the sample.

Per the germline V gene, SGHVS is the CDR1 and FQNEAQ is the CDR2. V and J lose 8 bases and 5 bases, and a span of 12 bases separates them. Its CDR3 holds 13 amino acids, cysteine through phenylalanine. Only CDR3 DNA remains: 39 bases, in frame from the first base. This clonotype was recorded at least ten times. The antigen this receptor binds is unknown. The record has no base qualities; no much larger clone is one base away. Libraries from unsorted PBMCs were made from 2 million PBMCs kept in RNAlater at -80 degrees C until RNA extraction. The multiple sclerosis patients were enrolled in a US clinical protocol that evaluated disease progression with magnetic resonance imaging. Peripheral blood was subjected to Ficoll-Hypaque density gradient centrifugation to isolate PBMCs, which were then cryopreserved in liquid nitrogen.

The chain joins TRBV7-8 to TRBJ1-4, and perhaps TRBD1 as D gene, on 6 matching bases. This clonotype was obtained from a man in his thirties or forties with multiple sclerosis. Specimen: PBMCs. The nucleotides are TGTGCCAGCCAATTTCAGGGGAATGAAAAACTGTTTTTT. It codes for CASQFQGNEKLFF. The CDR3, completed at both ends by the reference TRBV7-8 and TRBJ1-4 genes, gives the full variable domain GAGVSQSPRYKVAKRGQDVALRCDPISGHVSLFWYQQALGQGPEFLTYFQNEAQLDKSGLPSDRFFAERPEGSVSTLKIQRTQQEDSAVYLCASQFQGNEKLFFGSGTQLSVL.